A selection of T cell receptor beta chains follows, all from one sample in a study of shared clonotypes between healthy human individuals. The data were produced by immunoSEQ multiplex PCR, yet TCRdb's version contains in-frame clones alone and is incomplete. The table includes around 580,000 clones, about 98% detected once. The sequencing sample was made of naive CD8+ T cells sorted from blood. These receptor sequences come from a man aged 25 to 45 in good health. Each CDR3 is given without its conserved first and last residue. Where a row states a size, it is once, few, many or the class of an expanded clone; other rows omit it.

j_gene | abundance | v_gene | CDR3aa
TRBJ2-7 | . | TRBV10-3 | AISESFIIGSSYEQY
TRBJ2-1 | . | TRBV28 | ASSMTRSYNEQF
TRBJ2-3 | . | TRBV5-8 | ASSPPTSSGNTDTQY
TRBJ2-1 | . | TRBV7-9 | ASSQQRGTSLDEQF
TRBJ2-7 | . | TRBV11-2 | ASSFELAISYEQY
TRBJ2-7 | . | TRBV28 | ASSFESSYEQY
TRBJ2-7 | . | TRBV5-1 | ASSRGGGWEQY
TRBJ1-1 | . | TRBV6-5 | ASSPDSLQNTEAF
TRBJ1-3 | once | TRBV7-9 | ASSSPGLRNTIY
TRBJ1-2 | . | TRBV7-8 | ASSSGTAVPNYGYT
TRBJ2-1 | . | TRBV11-2 | ASSFGLANYNEQF
TRBJ2-2 | once | TRBV5-6 | ASSWDSTGELF
TRBJ2-1 | . | TRBV13 | ASSLVETGPYNEQF
TRBJ2-1 | . | TRBV5-1 | ASGSGTGNEQF
TRBJ2-1 | . | TRBV6-6 | ASRSGLAGEQF
TRBJ2-3 | . | TRBV30 | AWTAGTSGTDTQY